This T cell receptor beta chain was documented in a study of shared clonotypes between healthy human individuals. Repertoires were generated with immunoSEQ multiplex PCR, while TCRdb's copy carries only in-frame clones and drops some. The repertoire includes about a million clones, 70% to 80% of them detected once, and roughly 0.82% sits in the top ten. The CDR3 sequence is 13 residues long. Germline V lookup: CDR1 SGHTA, CDR2 FQGTGA. V lost 2 bases and J lost 6, with 10 bases in between. The V gene is TRBV7-3, the J gene TRBJ1-2, with TRBD1 as a possible D gene (6 bases). The source of this sequence is a man between 18 and 35 years old in good health. Some clones in this sample may be carry-over from other donors' samples. Sequenced: memory CD4+ T cells from PBMCs. Subset of the sample: CD45RA-negative fraction. In DNA, the CDR3 is TGTGCCAGCAGCTTATACAGGGATAATGGCTACACCTTC. Protein product: CASSLYRDNGYTF. The variable domain in full, with the rest retrieved from reference TRBV7-3 and TRBJ1-2, is GAGVSQTPSNKVTEKGKYVELRCDPISGHTALYWYRQSLGQGPEFLIYFQGTGAADDSGLPNDRFFAVRPEGSVSTLKIQRTERGDSAVYLCASSLYRDNGYTFGSGTRLTVV.